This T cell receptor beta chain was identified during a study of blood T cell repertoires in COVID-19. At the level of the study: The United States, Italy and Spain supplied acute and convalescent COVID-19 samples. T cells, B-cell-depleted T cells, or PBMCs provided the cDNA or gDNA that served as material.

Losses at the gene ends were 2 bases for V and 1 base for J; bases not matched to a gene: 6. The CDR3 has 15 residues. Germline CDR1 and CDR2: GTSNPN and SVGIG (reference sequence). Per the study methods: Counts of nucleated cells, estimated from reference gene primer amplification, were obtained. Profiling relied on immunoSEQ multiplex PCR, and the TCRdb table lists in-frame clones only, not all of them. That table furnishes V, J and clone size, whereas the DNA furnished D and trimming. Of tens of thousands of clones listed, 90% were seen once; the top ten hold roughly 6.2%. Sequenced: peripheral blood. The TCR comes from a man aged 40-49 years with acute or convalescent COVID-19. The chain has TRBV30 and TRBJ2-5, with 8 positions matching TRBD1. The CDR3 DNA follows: TGTGCCTGGAGTAGGGGACAGGCCATCCAAGAGACCCAGTACTTC. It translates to CAWSRGQAIQETQYF.